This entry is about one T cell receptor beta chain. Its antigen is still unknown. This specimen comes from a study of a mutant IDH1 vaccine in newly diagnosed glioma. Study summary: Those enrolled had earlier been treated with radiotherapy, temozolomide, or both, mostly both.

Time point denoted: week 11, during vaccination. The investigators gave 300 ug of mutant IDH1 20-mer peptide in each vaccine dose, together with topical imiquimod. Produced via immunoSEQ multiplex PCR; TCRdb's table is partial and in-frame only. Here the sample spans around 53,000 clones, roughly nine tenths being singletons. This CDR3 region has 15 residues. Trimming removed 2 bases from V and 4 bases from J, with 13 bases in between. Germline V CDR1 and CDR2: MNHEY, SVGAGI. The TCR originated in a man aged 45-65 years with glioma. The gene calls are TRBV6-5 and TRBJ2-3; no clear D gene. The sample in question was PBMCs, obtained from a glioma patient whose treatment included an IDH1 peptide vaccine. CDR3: CASSYDGYSADTQYF. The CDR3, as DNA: TGTGCCAGCAGTTACGACGGGTATAGTGCAGATACGCAGTATTTT.